The rows below give T cell receptor beta chains drawn from one sample of a study of glioma-infiltrating T cells. TCRdb itself ran the multiplex PCR reads through MiXCR, one entry per CDR3 protein. The data hold about 410,000 distinct CDR3 sequences, with 35% to 45% observed a single time. The sample consisted of glioma tissue, nonneoplastic brain tissue, or PBMCs (not recorded which). All receptors come from a human donor with low-grade glioma or glioblastoma, undergoing nonglioma brain surgery, or in good health (not recorded which). The CDR3 runs from the conserved cysteine through the conserved F or W. Each record gives: J gene, D gene, clone size, CDR3 length, V gene, CDR3 protein, CDR3 DNA. The D gene is left open where the match is weak. Expanded clones are given a class, and other clones once, few, many or no size at all.

j_gene: TRBJ1-1
d_gene: .
abundance: .
len: 15
v_gene: TRBV5-4
CDR3aa: CASSLEADMNTEAFF
CDR3nt: TGTGCCAGCAGCTTGGAGGCAGACATGAACACTGAAGCTTTCTTT

j_gene: TRBJ2-3
d_gene: .
abundance: many
len: 13
v_gene: TRBV2
CDR3aa: CASSWDSTDTQYF
CDR3nt: TGTGCCAGCAGTTGGGACAGCACAGATACGCAGTATTTT

j_gene: TRBJ2-6
d_gene: TRBD2
abundance: .
len: 18
v_gene: TRBV20-1
CDR3aa: CSARDLSRARRGVNVLTF
CDR3nt: TGCAGTGCTAGAGACCTTAGCAGGGCCAGGCGGGGGGTTAACGTCCTGACTTTC

j_gene: TRBJ2-3
d_gene: .
abundance: .
len: 11
v_gene: TRBV7-9
CDR3aa: CASSPPDTQYF
CDR3nt: TGTGCCAGCAGCCCCCCAGATACGCAGTATTTT

j_gene: TRBJ2-1
d_gene: TRBD1
abundance: few
len: 16
v_gene: TRBV18
CDR3aa: CASSALAGTGYNEQFF
CDR3nt: TGTGCCAGCTCAGCCTTGGCCGGGACAGGTTACAATGAGCAGTTCTTC

j_gene: TRBJ2-3
d_gene: TRBD2
abundance: few
len: 18
v_gene: TRBV4-2
CDR3aa: CASSQGGLAPDSTDTQYF
CDR3nt: TGTGCCAGCAGCCAAGGGGGACTAGCGCCCGATTCCACAGATACGCAGTATTTT

j_gene: TRBJ1-6
d_gene: .
abundance: many
len: 13
v_gene: TRBV27
CDR3aa: CASSGRRDSPLHF
CDR3nt: TGTGCCTCGTCGGGCCGGAGGGATTCACCCCTCCACTTT

j_gene: TRBJ2-3
d_gene: TRBD2
abundance: .
len: 20
v_gene: TRBV7-9
CDR3aa: CASSPRLAGGVLRGTDTQYF
CDR3nt: TGTGCCAGCAGCCCCCGACTAGCGGGAGGAGTTTTGAGAGGCACAGATACGCAGTATTTT

j_gene: TRBJ2-1
d_gene: TRBD2
abundance: many
len: 17
v_gene: TRBV4-1
CDR3aa: CASSQDQASGQYNEQFF
CDR3nt: TGCGCCAGCAGCCAAGATCAGGCTAGCGGGCAATACAATGAGCAGTTCTTC

j_gene: TRBJ2-7
d_gene: .
abundance: .
len: 11
v_gene: TRBV20-1
CDR3aa: CSSVLDYEQYF
CDR3nt: TGCAGTTCTGTCTTGGATTACGAGCAGTACTTC

j_gene: TRBJ2-5
d_gene: .
abundance: .
len: 15
v_gene: TRBV20-1
CDR3aa: CSAPGQPLKQETQYF
CDR3nt: TGCAGTGCCCCAGGACAGCCCCTTAAACAAGAGACCCAGTACTTC

j_gene: TRBJ2-3
d_gene: .
abundance: many
len: 14
v_gene: TRBV27
CDR3aa: CASRLVEVADTQYF
CDR3nt: TGTGCCAGTCGACTAGTGGAGGTGGCAGATACGCAGTATTTT

j_gene: TRBJ1-2
d_gene: TRBD1
abundance: .
len: 16
v_gene: TRBV4-1
CDR3aa: CASSHDRTGGLGGYTF
CDR3nt: TGCGCCAGCAGCCATGATCGGACAGGGGGCCTTGGTGGCTACACCTTC

j_gene: TRBJ2-7
d_gene: .
abundance: .
len: 14
v_gene: TRBV2
CDR3aa: CASSDLGPSYEQYF
CDR3nt: TGTGCCAGCAGTGATCTGGGGCCCTCCTACGAGCAGTACTTC

j_gene: TRBJ1-3
d_gene: .
abundance: .
len: 14
v_gene: TRBV20-1
CDR3aa: CSAGSLDSGNTIYF
CDR3nt: TGCAGTGCCGGATCACTAGACTCTGGAAACACCATATATTTT

j_gene: TRBJ2-1
d_gene: .
abundance: few
len: 15
v_gene: TRBV20-1
CDR3aa: CSARGKESSYNEQFF
CDR3nt: TGCAGTGCTAGAGGAAAGGAAAGCTCCTACAATGAGCAGTTCTTC

j_gene: TRBJ2-1
d_gene: .
abundance: few
len: 16
v_gene: TRBV4-1
CDR3aa: CASSQVGPETYNEQFF
CDR3nt: TGCGCCAGCAGCCAAGTGGGTCCTGAGACCTACAATGAGCAGTTCTTC

j_gene: TRBJ2-2
d_gene: TRBD1
abundance: .
len: 13
v_gene: TRBV20-1
CDR3aa: CSGGQWGTGELFF
CDR3nt: TGCAGTGGGGGACAGTGGGGCACCGGGGAGCTGTTTTTT

j_gene: TRBJ2-7
d_gene: .
abundance: few
len: 14
v_gene: TRBV28
CDR3aa: CASSFELGSYEQYF
CDR3nt: TGTGCCAGCAGTTTCGAGCTAGGCTCCTACGAGCAGTACTTC

j_gene: TRBJ1-5
d_gene: .
abundance: few
len: 15
v_gene: TRBV10-3
CDR3aa: CAISERLDSNQPQHF
CDR3nt: TGTGCCATCAGTGAACGGCTGGATAGCAATCAGCCCCAGCATTTT

j_gene: TRBJ1-5
d_gene: .
abundance: .
len: 15
v_gene: TRBV15
CDR3aa: CATSRAAGQRQPQHF
CDR3nt: TGTGCCACCAGCAGAGCGGCAGGGCAAAGACAGCCCCAGCATTTT

j_gene: TRBJ1-5
d_gene: .
abundance: .
len: 13
v_gene: TRBV11-2
CDR3aa: CASSLEIVQPQHF
CDR3nt: TGTGCCAGCAGCTTAGAGATCGTACAGCCCCAGCATTTT

j_gene: TRBJ1-6
d_gene: .
abundance: many
len: 14
v_gene: TRBV28
CDR3aa: CASSPSSRESPLHF
CDR3nt: TGTGCCAGCAGTCCTTCCTCCAGGGAATCACCCCTCCACTTT

j_gene: TRBJ2-7
d_gene: TRBD1
abundance: few
len: 19
v_gene: TRBV28
CDR3aa: CASSSDFITGGKFPYEQYF
CDR3nt: TGTGCCAGCAGTTCCGACTTCATTACAGGGGGCAAATTTCCCTACGAGCAGTACTTC

j_gene: TRBJ2-1
d_gene: .
abundance: many
len: 14
v_gene: TRBV28
CDR3aa: CASSLFRGLNEQFF
CDR3nt: TGTGCCAGCAGTTTGTTCCGGGGACTCAATGAGCAGTTCTTC

j_gene: TRBJ2-3
d_gene: .
abundance: many
len: 13
v_gene: TRBV7-8
CDR3aa: CASSLGLSDTQYF
CDR3nt: TGTGCCAGCAGCTTAGGGCTCAGCGATACGCAGTATTTT

j_gene: TRBJ2-5
d_gene: TRBD2
abundance: .
len: 17
v_gene: TRBV7-2
CDR3aa: CASSFDSLRTSVETQYF
CDR3nt: TGTGCCAGCAGCTTCGACTCACTAAGGACTAGCGTAGAGACCCAGTACTTC

j_gene: TRBJ2-3
d_gene: TRBD2
abundance: .
len: 16
v_gene: TRBV5-4
CDR3aa: CASSLRAAGGTDTQYF
CDR3nt: TGTGCCAGCAGCTTGAGAGCAGCGGGAGGCACAGATACGCAGTATTTT

j_gene: TRBJ2-3
d_gene: .
abundance: .
len: 15
v_gene: TRBV5-1
CDR3aa: CASSFRAGASDTQYF
CDR3nt: TGCGCCAGCAGCTTTCGGGCTGGAGCGTCAGATACGCAGTATTTT

j_gene: TRBJ1-2
d_gene: .
abundance: .
len: 15
v_gene: TRBV28
CDR3aa: CASSPGQWRPYGYTF
CDR3nt: TGTGCCAGCAGCCCCGGACAGTGGCGCCCTTATGGCTACACCTTC

j_gene: TRBJ2-1
d_gene: TRBD2
abundance: few
len: 12
v_gene: TRBV6-2/TRBV6-3
CDR3aa: CASSILAGEQFF
CDR3nt: TGTGCCAGCAGTATCCTAGCGGGAGAGCAGTTCTTC

j_gene: TRBJ1-5
d_gene: .
abundance: .
len: 14
v_gene: TRBV4-3
CDR3aa: CASSQDEGQPPQHF
CDR3nt: TGCGCCAGCAGCCAAGATGAGGGGCAACCGCCCCAGCATTTT

j_gene: TRBJ1-5
d_gene: TRBD1
abundance: .
len: 14
v_gene: TRBV20-1
CDR3aa: CSARGQGGNQPQHF
CDR3nt: TGCAGTGCTAGAGGACAGGGAGGCAATCAGCCCCAGCATTTT

j_gene: TRBJ1-1
d_gene: .
abundance: few
len: 15
v_gene: TRBV7-3
CDR3aa: CASSPAGTPNTEAFF
CDR3nt: TGTGCCAGCAGCCCCGCCGGGACACCGAACACTGAAGCTTTCTTT

j_gene: TRBJ1-1
d_gene: TRBD1
abundance: many
len: 14
v_gene: TRBV6-2/TRBV6-3
CDR3aa: CASSPSRGYTEAFF
CDR3nt: TGTGCCAGCAGCCCTTCCAGGGGGTACACTGAAGCTTTCTTT

j_gene: TRBJ2-1
d_gene: .
abundance: .
len: 14
v_gene: TRBV28
CDR3aa: CASSPLHIPNEEFF
CDR3nt: TGTGCCAGCAGTCCCTTACATATTCCCAATGAGGAGTTCTTC

j_gene: TRBJ2-7
d_gene: .
abundance: .
len: 13
v_gene: TRBV14
CDR3aa: CASSPQAGYGYIF
CDR3nt: TGTGCCAGCAGCCCCCAAGCGGGTTATGGCTACATCTTC

j_gene: TRBJ2-3
d_gene: TRBD2
abundance: few
len: 14
v_gene: TRBV12-3/TRBV12-4
CDR3aa: CASTGGLAGSRAYF
CDR3nt: TGTGCCAGCACCGGCGGACTAGCGGGGTCTCGGGCGTATTTT

j_gene: TRBJ1-5
d_gene: .
abundance: many
len: 12
v_gene: TRBV28
CDR3aa: CASSNSLQPQHF
CDR3nt: TGTGCCAGCAGTAACTCCTTACAGCCCCAGCATTTT

j_gene: TRBJ2-3
d_gene: .
abundance: few
len: 13
v_gene: TRBV19
CDR3aa: CASQGLNTDTQYF
CDR3nt: TGTGCCAGCCAGGGACTCAACACAGATACGCAGTATTTT

j_gene: TRBJ2-5
d_gene: .
abundance: .
len: 15
v_gene: TRBV4-2
CDR3aa: CASSQGLGLAETQYF
CDR3nt: TGTGCCAGCAGCCAAGGTCTCGGGCTAGCGGAGACCCAGTACTTC

j_gene: TRBJ1-4
d_gene: .
abundance: .
len: 14
v_gene: TRBV4-1
CDR3aa: CASSQVRALGKLFF
CDR3nt: TGCGCCAGCAGCCAAGTACGGGCCTTGGGAAAACTGTTTTTT